This entry concerns a single T cell receptor beta chain. Antigen: not known. The PCR contained 60 Vbeta and 13 Jbeta primers. Profiling relied on immunoSEQ multiplex PCR, and the TCRdb table lists in-frame clones only, not all of them. The sample contains about 160,000 clones, around 74% of which appear only once. These data come from a study of cytomegalovirus exposure and HLA in healthy donors. Study-wide results and limits: Highest at DRB1 and lowest at HLA-C, TCR association rates differed among HLA loci in a later analysis.

Germline CDR1 reads SGHAT; CDR2 reads FQNNGV. Trimming cost V 5 bases and J 2 bases, with 9 bases left between them. The CDR3 has 13 residues. The chain links TRBV11-2 to TRBJ2-5; D possibly corresponds to TRBD2 (5 bases). Sequencing was done on a sample of PBMCs. The TCR comes from a woman aged 25 to 45 in good health and CMV-seronegative. For the CDR3, the DNA is TGTGCCAGCAGCCGAGGGCGGCAAGAGACCCAGTACTTC. It yields the protein CASSRGRQETQYF.